This T cell receptor (beta chain) derives from a study of PD-1 blockade in classical Hodgkin lymphoma. Germline-derived CDR1 and CDR2 are MNHEY and SVGAGI. V lost 2 bases and J 3 bases, leaving 11 bases between the germline ends. CDR3 length equals 15 residues. All patients experienced relapse after autologous stem cell transplantation, and brentuximab vedotin exposure was variable. Data came from immunoSEQ multiplex PCR; TCRdb stores just in-frame clones and leaves some out. Among some 41,000 clones listed, roughly three quarters were seen once. The source is a human donor with classical Hodgkin lymphoma. The chain has TRBV6-5 and TRBJ1-3; the D gene is possibly TRBD1 (6 bases). Here the sequenced sample was peripheral blood mononuclear cells (PBMCs), taken before the second cycle of nivolumab. This chain's CDR3 is CASSYGGQVGNTIYF. DNA of the CDR3: TGTGCCAGCAGTTACGGGGGCCAGGTTGGAAACACCATATATTTT.